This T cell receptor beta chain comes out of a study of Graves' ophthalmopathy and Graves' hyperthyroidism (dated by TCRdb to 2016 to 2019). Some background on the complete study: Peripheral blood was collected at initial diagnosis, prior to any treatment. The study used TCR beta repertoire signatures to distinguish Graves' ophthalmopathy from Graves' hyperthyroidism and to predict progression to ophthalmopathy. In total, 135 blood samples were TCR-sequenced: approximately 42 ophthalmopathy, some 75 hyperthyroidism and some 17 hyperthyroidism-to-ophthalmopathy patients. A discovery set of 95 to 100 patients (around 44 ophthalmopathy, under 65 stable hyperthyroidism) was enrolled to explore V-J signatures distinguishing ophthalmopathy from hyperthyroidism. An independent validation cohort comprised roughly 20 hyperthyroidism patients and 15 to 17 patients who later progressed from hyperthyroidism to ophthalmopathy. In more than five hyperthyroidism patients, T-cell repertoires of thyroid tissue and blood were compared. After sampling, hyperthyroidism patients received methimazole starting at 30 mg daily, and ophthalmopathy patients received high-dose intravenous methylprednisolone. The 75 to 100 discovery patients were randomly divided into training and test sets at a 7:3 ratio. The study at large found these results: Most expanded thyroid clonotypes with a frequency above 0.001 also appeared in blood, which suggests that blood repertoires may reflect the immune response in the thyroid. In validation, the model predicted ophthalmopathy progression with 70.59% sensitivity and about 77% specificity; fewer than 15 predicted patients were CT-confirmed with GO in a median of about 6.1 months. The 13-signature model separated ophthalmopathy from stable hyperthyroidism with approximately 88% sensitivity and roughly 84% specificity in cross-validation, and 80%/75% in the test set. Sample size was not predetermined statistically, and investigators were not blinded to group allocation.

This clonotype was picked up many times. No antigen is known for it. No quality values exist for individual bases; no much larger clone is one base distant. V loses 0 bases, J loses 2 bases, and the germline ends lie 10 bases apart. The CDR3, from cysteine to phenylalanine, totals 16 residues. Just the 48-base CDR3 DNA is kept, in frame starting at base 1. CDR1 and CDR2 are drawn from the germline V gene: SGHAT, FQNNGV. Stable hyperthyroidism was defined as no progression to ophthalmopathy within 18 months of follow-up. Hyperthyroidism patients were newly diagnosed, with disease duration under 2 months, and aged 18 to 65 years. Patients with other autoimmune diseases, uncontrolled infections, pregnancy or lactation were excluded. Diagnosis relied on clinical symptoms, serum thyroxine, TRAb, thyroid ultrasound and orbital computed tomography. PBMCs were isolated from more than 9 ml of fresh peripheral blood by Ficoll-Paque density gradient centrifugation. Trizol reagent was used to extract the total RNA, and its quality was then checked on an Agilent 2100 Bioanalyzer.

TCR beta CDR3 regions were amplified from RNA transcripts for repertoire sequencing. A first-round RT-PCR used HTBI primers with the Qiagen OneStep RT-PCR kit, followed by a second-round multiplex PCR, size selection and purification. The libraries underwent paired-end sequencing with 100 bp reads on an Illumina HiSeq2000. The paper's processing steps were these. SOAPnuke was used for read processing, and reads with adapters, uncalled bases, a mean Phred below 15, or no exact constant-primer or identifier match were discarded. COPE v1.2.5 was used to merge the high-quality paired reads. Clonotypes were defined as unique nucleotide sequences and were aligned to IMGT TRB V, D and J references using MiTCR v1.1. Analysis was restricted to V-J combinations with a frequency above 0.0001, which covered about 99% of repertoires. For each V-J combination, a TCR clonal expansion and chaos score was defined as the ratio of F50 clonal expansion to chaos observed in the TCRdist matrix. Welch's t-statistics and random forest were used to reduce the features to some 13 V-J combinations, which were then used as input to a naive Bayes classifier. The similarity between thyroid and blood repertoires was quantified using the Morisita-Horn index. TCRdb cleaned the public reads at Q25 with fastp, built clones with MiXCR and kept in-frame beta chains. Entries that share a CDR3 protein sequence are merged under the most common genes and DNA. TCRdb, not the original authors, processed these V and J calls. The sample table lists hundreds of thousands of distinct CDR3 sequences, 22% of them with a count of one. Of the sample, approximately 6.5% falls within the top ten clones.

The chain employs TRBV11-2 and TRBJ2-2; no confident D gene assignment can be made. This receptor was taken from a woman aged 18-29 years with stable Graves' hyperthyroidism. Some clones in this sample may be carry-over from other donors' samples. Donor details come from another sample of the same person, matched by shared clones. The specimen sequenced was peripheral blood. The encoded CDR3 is CASSLDRAGNTGELFF. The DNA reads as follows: TGTGCCAGCAGCTTAGATAGGGCAGGCAACACCGGGGAGCTGTTTTTT.